Listed below are T cell receptor beta chains from one sample, sequenced in a study of patients and donors after allogeneic stem cell transplantation. TCRdb independently ran MiXCR on the RT-PCR reads; one entry per CDR3 protein. In the table there are about 57,000 distinct CDR3 sequences, about an eighth of which are singletons. The material sequenced was blood, either unsorted or a sorted T cell fraction (not recorded which). These receptors came from a human donor who was either an allogeneic HSCT recipient or a stem cell or donor lymphocyte infusion donor (not recorded which). It is not recorded whose cells these are; they may come from a transplant donor. Both conserved end residues are part of each CDR3. Each record gives: CDR3 length, clone size, J gene, V gene, D gene, CDR3 protein, CDR3 DNA. D genes are given only for firm matches. A row's size may be missing; if present it is once, few, many or a size class.

length: 16; size: many; J: TRBJ1-4; V: TRBV29-1; D: TRBD1; CDR3: CSVDDRQGAPNEKLFF; DNA: TGCAGCGTCGACGACAGGCAGGGGGCTCCTAATGAAAAACTGTTTTTT
length: 13; size: many; J: TRBJ1-5; V: TRBV20-1; D: TRBD1; CDR3: CSARTGENQPQHF; DNA: TGCAGTGCCCGGACAGGGGAAAATCAGCCCCAGCATTTT
length: 13; size: NA; J: TRBJ2-3; V: TRBV24-1; D: NA; CDR3: CATGDKSTDTQYF; DNA: TGTGCCACCGGTGACAAGTCCACAGATACGCAGTATTTT
length: 16; size: many; J: TRBJ1-2; V: TRBV7-2; D: NA; CDR3: CASSSRGRGANYGYTF; DNA: TGTGCCAGCAGCTCCCGAGGCCGGGGGGCTAACTATGGCTACACCTTC
length: 14; size: many; J: TRBJ2-1; V: TRBV24-1; D: NA; CDR3: CATSDTGTYNEQFF; DNA: TGTGCCACCAGTGATACCGGAACCTACAATGAGCAGTTCTTC
length: 14; size: few; J: TRBJ2-7; V: TRBV20-1; D: NA; CDR3: CSAREAAGAYEQYF; DNA: TGCAGTGCTAGAGAAGCGGCAGGGGCCTACGAGCAGTACTTC
length: 14; size: many; J: TRBJ1-2; V: TRBV20-1; D: NA; CDR3: CSARGGSANYGYTF; DNA: TGCAGTGCTAGAGGAGGCTCAGCTAACTATGGCTACACCTTC
length: 15; size: NA; J: TRBJ2-7; V: TRBV4-1; D: NA; CDR3: CASSQVLAESYEQYF; DNA: TGCGCCAGCAGCCAAGTTTTAGCGGAAAGCTACGAGCAGTACTTC
length: 16; size: many; J: TRBJ1-5; V: TRBV7-8; D: NA; CDR3: CASSLARVGFNQPQHF; DNA: TGTGCCAGCAGCTTAGCCAGGGTCGGATTCAATCAGCCCCAGCATTTT
length: 16; size: NA; J: TRBJ2-2; V: TRBV6-5; D: TRBD1; CDR3: CASSYSGTGLPGELFF; DNA: TGTGCCAGCAGTTACTCCGGGACAGGGTTGCCCGGGGAGCTGTTTTTT
length: 16; size: few; J: TRBJ2-1; V: TRBV7-9; D: NA; CDR3: CASSLGFAGPYNEQFF; DNA: TGTGCCAGCAGCTTAGGATTTGCAGGACCCTACAATGAGCAGTTCTTC
length: 14; size: many; J: TRBJ1-2; V: TRBV6-1; D: NA; CDR3: CASRDRGLSYGYTF; DNA: TGTGCCAGCAGAGACAGAGGGCTGTCCTATGGCTACACCTTC
length: 16; size: NA; J: TRBJ2-2; V: TRBV6-1; D: TRBD1; CDR3: CASSEIDGQGPGELFF; DNA: TGTGCCAGCAGTGAAATCGACGGACAGGGCCCCGGGGAGCTGTTTTTT
length: 14; size: many; J: TRBJ2-1; V: TRBV7-9; D: TRBD2; CDR3: CASSLQREDNEQFF; DNA: TGTGCCAGCAGCTTACAGCGGGAGGACAATGAGCAGTTCTTC
length: 14; size: few; J: TRBJ2-7; V: TRBV12-3/TRBV12-4; D: TRBD1; CDR3: CASSLEGGGYEQYF; DNA: TGTGCCAGCAGTTTAGAAGGGGGCGGCTACGAGCAGTACTTC
length: 14; size: few; J: TRBJ1-2; V: TRBV7-2; D: NA; CDR3: CASSPLGLNYGYTF; DNA: TGTGCCAGCAGCCCCCTCGGGCTTAACTATGGCTACACCTTC
length: 14; size: NA; J: TRBJ2-5; V: TRBV7-2; D: NA; CDR3: CASSLGWIQETQYF; DNA: TGTGCCAGCAGCTTAGGATGGATACAAGAGACCCAGTACTTC
length: 20; size: few; J: TRBJ2-1; V: TRBV13; D: TRBD2; CDR3: CASSLGTSGRAIYSYNEQFF; DNA: TGTGCCAGCAGCTTAGGGACTAGCGGGAGGGCAATTTACTCCTACAATGAGCAGTTCTTC
length: 15; size: NA; J: TRBJ2-3; V: TRBV5-6; D: NA; CDR3: CASSLDPRSTDTQYF; DNA: TGTGCCAGCAGCTTGGACCCCCGTAGCACAGATACGCAGTATTTT
length: 16; size: NA; J: TRBJ2-2; V: TRBV7-3; D: NA; CDR3: CASSTRQTTNTGELFF; DNA: TGTGCCAGCAGCACCAGACAGACCACGAACACCGGGGAGCTGTTTTTT
length: 12; size: few; J: TRBJ2-1; V: TRBV20-1; D: NA; CDR3: CSVESKVFEQFF; DNA: TGCAGTGTCGAGAGTAAGGTGTTTGAGCAGTTCTTC
length: 14; size: many; J: TRBJ1-5; V: TRBV12-3/TRBV12-4; D: TRBD1; CDR3: CASRSGTGNQPQHF; DNA: TGTGCCAGCAGATCCGGGACAGGCAATCAGCCCCAGCATTTT
length: 13; size: NA; J: TRBJ2-3; V: TRBV11-2; D: NA; CDR3: CASSPDCTDTQYF; DNA: TGTGCCAGCAGCCCAGACTGCACAGATACGCAGTATTTT
length: 15; size: NA; J: TRBJ2-1; V: TRBV2; D: TRBD1; CDR3: CASSPRGRGYNEQFF; DNA: TGTGCCAGCAGTCCAAGGGGGCGCGGATACAATGAGCAGTTCTTC
length: 13; size: NA; J: TRBJ2-7; V: TRBV5-1; D: TRBD1; CDR3: CASRPQGAYEQYF; DNA: TGCGCCAGCAGGCCACAGGGGGCATACGAGCAGTACTTC
length: 14; size: many; J: TRBJ1-2; V: TRBV5-1; D: NA; CDR3: CASSPGSQGYGYTF; DNA: TGCGCCAGCAGCCCGGGGAGCCAGGGCTATGGCTACACCTTC
length: 11; size: many; J: TRBJ2-1; V: TRBV7-8; D: NA; CDR3: CASSPLGEQFF; DNA: TGTGCCAGCAGCCCCCTTGGTGAGCAGTTCTTC
length: 13; size: many; J: TRBJ1-5; V: TRBV12-3/TRBV12-4; D: TRBD1; CDR3: CASRGQVNQPQHF; DNA: TGTGCCAGCAGGGGACAGGTCAATCAGCCCCAGCATTTT
length: 14; size: NA; J: TRBJ2-2; V: TRBV24-1; D: NA; CDR3: CATSDDSYTGELFF; DNA: TGTGCCACCAGTGATGACTCATACACCGGGGAGCTGTTTTTT
length: 17; size: few; J: TRBJ1-1; V: TRBV15; D: NA; CDR3: CATSREIRRTRTTEAFF; DNA: TGTGCCACCAGCAGAGAAATCAGAAGAACACGGACAACTGAAGCTTTCTTT
length: 15; size: once; J: TRBJ2-1; V: TRBV10-1; D: NA; CDR3: CASSATRDSYNEQFF; DNA: TGCGCCAGCAGTGCCACTAGGGATTCCTACAATGAGCAGTTCTTC
length: 17; size: few; J: TRBJ2-1; V: TRBV24-1; D: NA; CDR3: CATSDWRLEERWSEQFF; DNA: TGTGCCACCAGTGATTGGCGCCTGGAGGAAAGGTGGAGTGAGCAGTTCTTC
length: 16; size: many; J: TRBJ1-1; V: TRBV7-9; D: NA; CDR3: CASSSQLTFMNTEAFF; DNA: TGTGCCAGCAGCTCTCAACTCACTTTCATGAACACTGAAGCTTTCTTT
length: 16; size: NA; J: TRBJ2-5; V: TRBV6-5; D: TRBD1; CDR3: CASSYLPTGGQETQYF; DNA: TGTGCCAGCAGTTACCTCCCGACAGGGGGGCAAGAGACCCAGTACTTC
length: 13; size: many; J: TRBJ1-1; V: TRBV29-1; D: NA; CDR3: CSVETVMNTEAFF; DNA: TGCAGCGTTGAAACCGTCATGAACACTGAAGCTTTCTTT
length: 13; size: few; J: TRBJ2-4; V: TRBV7-2; D: TRBD1; CDR3: CASSPGTGDIQYF; DNA: TGTGCCAGCAGCCCCGGGACAGGGGACATTCAGTACTTC
length: 14; size: few; J: TRBJ2-2; V: TRBV12-3/TRBV12-4; D: TRBD1; CDR3: CASSFGQGAGELFF; DNA: TGTGCCAGCAGTTTCGGACAGGGGGCCGGGGAGCTGTTTTTT
length: 15; size: many; J: TRBJ1-4; V: TRBV10-2; D: TRBD1; CDR3: CASSEPEGAREKLFF; DNA: TGCGCCAGCAGTGAGCCGGAGGGGGCCAGGGAAAAACTGTTTTTT
length: 14; size: NA; J: TRBJ2-7; V: TRBV20-1; D: TRBD2; CDR3: CSAREVAGVNEQYF; DNA: TGCAGTGCTAGAGAAGTGGCGGGAGTGAACGAGCAGTACTTC
length: 16; size: NA; J: TRBJ2-1; V: TRBV7-9; D: TRBD2; CDR3: CASSLEAGIAYNEQFF; DNA: TGTGCCAGCAGCTTAGAAGCGGGAATAGCCTACAATGAGCAGTTCTTC
length: 15; size: NA; J: TRBJ1-5; V: TRBV10-3; D: TRBD1; CDR3: CAISDVGTGDQPQHF; DNA: TGTGCCATCAGTGATGTCGGGACAGGGGATCAGCCCCAGCATTTT
length: 15; size: few; J: TRBJ1-1; V: TRBV2; D: NA; CDR3: CASSEVSGRGTEAFF; DNA: TGTGCCAGCAGTGAGGTTTCTGGCAGGGGAACTGAAGCTTTCTTT
length: 16; size: NA; J: TRBJ2-3; V: TRBV18; D: TRBD2; CDR3: CASSPLAGTSTDTQYF; DNA: TGTGCCAGCTCACCACTAGCGGGGACTAGCACAGATACGCAGTATTTT
length: 15; size: NA; J: TRBJ2-2; V: TRBV29-1; D: TRBD1; CDR3: CSVDPTGGIAGELFF; DNA: TGCAGCGTTGACCCGACAGGGGGTATTGCCGGGGAGCTGTTTTTT
length: 15; size: medium-sized; J: TRBJ2-1; V: TRBV7-2; D: TRBD2; CDR3: CASSSLAGGPGEQFF; DNA: TGTGCCAGCAGCTCACTAGCGGGAGGGCCGGGTGAGCAGTTCTTC
length: 16; size: many; J: TRBJ1-2; V: TRBV15; D: TRBD1; CDR3: CATSREDREANYGYTF; DNA: TGTGCCACCAGCAGAGAGGACAGGGAAGCTAACTATGGCTACACCTTC
length: 14; size: few; J: TRBJ2-7; V: TRBV10-3; D: NA; CDR3: CAISEPGVSYEQYF; DNA: TGTGCCATCAGTGAGCCCGGGGTTTCCTACGAGCAGTACTTC
length: 13; size: NA; J: TRBJ2-1; V: TRBV20-1; D: NA; CDR3: CSARVFDGNEQFF; DNA: TGCAGTGCTAGAGTCTTCGATGGCAATGAGCAGTTCTTC
length: 12; size: NA; J: TRBJ2-1; V: TRBV20-1; D: TRBD2; CDR3: CSSGLGYNEQFF; DNA: TGCAGCTCAGGACTAGGTTACAATGAGCAGTTCTTC
length: 14; size: many; J: TRBJ1-6; V: TRBV29-1; D: TRBD1; CDR3: CSVLTGGHNSPLHF; DNA: TGCAGCGTTCTTACAGGGGGGCATAATTCACCCCTCCACTTT